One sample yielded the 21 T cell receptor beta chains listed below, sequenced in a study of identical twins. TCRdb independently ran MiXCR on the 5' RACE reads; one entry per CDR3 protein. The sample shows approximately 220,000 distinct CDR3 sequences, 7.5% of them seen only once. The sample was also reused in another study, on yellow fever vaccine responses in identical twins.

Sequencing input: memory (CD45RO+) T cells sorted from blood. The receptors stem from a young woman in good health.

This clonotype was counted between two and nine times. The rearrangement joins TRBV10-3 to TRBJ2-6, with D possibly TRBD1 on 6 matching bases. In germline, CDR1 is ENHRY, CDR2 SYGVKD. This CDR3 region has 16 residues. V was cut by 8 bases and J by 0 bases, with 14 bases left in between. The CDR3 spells CAIGGGTSSGANVLTF. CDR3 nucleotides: TGTGCCATCGGCGGTGGGACAAGCTCTGGGGCCAACGTCCTGACTTTC.

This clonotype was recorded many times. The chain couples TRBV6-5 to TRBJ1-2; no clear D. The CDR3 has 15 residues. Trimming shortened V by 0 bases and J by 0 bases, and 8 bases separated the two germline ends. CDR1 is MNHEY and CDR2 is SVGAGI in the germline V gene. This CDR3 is CASSYSTAPNYGYTF. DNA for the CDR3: TGTGCCAGCAGTTACTCGACGGCCCCTAACTATGGCTACACCTTC.

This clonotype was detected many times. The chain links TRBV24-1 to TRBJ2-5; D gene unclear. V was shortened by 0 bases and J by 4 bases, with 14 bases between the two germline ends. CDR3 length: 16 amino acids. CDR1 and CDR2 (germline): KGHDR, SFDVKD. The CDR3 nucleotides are TGTGCCACCAGTGATTTGTCTGCCCCATCTGGAGAGACCCAGTACTTC. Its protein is CATSDLSAPSGETQYF.

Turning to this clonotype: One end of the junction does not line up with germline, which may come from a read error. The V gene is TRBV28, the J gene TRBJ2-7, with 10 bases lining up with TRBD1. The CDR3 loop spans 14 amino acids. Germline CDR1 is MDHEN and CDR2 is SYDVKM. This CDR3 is CASTMTGGTYEHYF. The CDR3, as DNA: TGTGCCAGCACCATGACAGGGGGCACCTACGAGCACTACTTC. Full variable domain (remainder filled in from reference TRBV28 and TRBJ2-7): DVKVTQSSRYLVKRTGEKVFLECVQDMDHENMFWYRQDPGLGLRLIYFSYDVKMKEKGDIPEGYSVSREKKERFSLILESASTNQTSMYLCASTMTGGTYEHYFGPGTRLTVT.

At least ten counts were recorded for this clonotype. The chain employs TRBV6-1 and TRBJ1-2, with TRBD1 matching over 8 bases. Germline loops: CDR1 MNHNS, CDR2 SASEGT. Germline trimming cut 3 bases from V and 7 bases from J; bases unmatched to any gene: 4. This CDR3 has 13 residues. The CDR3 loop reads CASSDPGGVGYTF. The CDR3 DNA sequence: TGTGCCAGCAGTGATCCAGGGGGCGTTGGCTACACCTTC.

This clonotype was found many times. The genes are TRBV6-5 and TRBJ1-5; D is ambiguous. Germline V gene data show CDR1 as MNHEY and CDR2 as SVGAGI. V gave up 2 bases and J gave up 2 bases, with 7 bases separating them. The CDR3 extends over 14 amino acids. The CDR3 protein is CASSYGNGNQPQHF. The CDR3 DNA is TGTGCCAGCAGTTACGGTAACGGCAATCAGCCCCAGCATTTT.

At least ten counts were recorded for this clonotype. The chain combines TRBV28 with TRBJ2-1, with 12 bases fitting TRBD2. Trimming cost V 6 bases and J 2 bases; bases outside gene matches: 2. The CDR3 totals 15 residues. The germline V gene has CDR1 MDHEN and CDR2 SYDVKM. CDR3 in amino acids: CASSSSGGAYNEQFF. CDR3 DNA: TGTGCCAGCAGCTCTAGCGGGGGGGCCTACAATGAGCAGTTCTTC.

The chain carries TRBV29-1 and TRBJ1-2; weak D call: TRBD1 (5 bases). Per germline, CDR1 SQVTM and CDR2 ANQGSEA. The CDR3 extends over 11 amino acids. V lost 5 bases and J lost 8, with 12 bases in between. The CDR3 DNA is TGCAGCGTTCGGGACGGAAGGGGCTACACCTTC. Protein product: CSVRDGRGYTF.

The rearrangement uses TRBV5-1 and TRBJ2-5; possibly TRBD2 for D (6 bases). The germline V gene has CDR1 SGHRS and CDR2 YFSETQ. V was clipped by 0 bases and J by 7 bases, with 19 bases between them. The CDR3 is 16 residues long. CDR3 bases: TGCGCCAGCAGCTTGGAATCGACTAGGGGACGCGCGACCCAGTACTTC. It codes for CASSLESTRGRATQYF.

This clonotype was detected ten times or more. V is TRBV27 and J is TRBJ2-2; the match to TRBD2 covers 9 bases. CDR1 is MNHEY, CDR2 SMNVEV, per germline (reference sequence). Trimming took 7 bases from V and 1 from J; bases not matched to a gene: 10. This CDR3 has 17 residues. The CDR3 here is CASKGISGSRNTGELFF. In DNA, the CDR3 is TGTGCCAGCAAAGGGATTAGCGGGAGTAGGAACACCGGGGAGCTGTTTTTT.

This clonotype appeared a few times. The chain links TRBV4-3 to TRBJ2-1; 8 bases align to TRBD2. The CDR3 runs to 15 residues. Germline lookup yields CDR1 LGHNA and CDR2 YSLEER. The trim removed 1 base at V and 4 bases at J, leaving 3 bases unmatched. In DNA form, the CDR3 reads TGCGCCAGCAGCCAAGGGGGACTAGGGTACAATGAGCAGTTCTTC. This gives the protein CASSQGGLGYNEQFF.

The CDR3 loop is CASSRTPGERQETQYF. CDR3 bases: TGCGCCAGCAGCCGGACCCCCGGGGAGCGGCAAGAGACCCAGTACTTC. The gene calls are TRBV5-1 and TRBJ2-5; tentatively, D is TRBD2 (5 bases). CDR1 SGHRS and CDR2 YFSETQ come from the germline V gene. The CDR3 spans 16 residues. V lost 4 bases and J lost 2, with 18 bases in between.

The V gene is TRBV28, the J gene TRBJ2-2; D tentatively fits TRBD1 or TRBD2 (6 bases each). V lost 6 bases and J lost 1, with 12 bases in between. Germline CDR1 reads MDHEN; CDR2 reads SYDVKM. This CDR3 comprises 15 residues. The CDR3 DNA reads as TGTGCCAGCAGAGGGGGGACGGTGAACACCGGGGAGCTGTTTTTT. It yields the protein CASRGGTVNTGELFF.

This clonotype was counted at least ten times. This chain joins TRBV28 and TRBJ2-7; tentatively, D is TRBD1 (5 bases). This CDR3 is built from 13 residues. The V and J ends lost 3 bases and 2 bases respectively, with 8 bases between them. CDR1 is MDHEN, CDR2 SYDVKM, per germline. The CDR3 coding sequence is TGTGCCAGCAGTTTGGTGACAGCCTACGAGCAGTACTTC. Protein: CASSLVTAYEQYF.

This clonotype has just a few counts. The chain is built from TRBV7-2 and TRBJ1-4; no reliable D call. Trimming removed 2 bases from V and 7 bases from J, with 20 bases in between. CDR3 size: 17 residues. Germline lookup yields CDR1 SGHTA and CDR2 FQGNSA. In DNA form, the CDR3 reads TGTGCCAGCAGCTTATATATGACCCCCCGCGGTCCTGAAAAACTGTTTTTT. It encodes CASSLYMTPRGPEKLFF.

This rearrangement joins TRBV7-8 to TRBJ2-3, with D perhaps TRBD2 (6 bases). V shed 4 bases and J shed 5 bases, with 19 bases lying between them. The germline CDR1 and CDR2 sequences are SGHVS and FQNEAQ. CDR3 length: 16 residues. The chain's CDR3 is CASSSEGRGGGDTQYF. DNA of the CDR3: TGTGCCAGCAGCTCGGAGGGCCGGGGAGGAGGAGATACGCAGTATTTT.

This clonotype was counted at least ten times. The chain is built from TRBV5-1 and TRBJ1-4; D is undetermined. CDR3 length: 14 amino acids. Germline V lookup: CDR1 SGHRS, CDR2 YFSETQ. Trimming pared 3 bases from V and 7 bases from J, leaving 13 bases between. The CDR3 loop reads CASSSGIAAEKLFF. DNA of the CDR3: TGCGCCAGCAGCTCTGGGATCGCGGCTGAAAAACTGTTTTTT. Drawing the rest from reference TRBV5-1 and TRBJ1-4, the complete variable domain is KAGVTQTPRYLIKTRGQQVTLSCSPISGHRSVSWYQQTPGQGLQFLFEYFSETQRNKGNFPGRFSGRQFSNSRSEMNVSTLELGDSALYLCASSSGIAAEKLFFGSGTQLSVL.

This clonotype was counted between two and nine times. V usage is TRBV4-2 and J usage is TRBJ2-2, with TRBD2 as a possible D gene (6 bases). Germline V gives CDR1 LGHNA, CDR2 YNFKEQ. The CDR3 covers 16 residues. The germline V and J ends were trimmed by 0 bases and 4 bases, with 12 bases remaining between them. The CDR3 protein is CASSQDHGSSTGELFF. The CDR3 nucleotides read TGTGCCAGCAGCCAAGATCACGGGAGCTCCACCGGGGAGCTGTTTTTT.

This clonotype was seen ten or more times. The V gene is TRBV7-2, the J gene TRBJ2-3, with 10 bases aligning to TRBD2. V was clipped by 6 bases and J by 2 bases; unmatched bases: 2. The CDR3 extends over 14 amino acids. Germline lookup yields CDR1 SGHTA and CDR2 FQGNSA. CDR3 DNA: TGTGCCAGCAGACTAGCGGGGTACACAGATACGCAGTATTTT. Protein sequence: CASRLAGYTDTQYF.

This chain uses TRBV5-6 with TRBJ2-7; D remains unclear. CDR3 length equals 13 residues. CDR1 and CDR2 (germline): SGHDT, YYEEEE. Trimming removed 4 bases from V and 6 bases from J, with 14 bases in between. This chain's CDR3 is CASSLLSRSEQYF. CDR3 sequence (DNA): TGTGCCAGCAGCCTTCTCAGCAGGAGCGAGCAGTACTTC.

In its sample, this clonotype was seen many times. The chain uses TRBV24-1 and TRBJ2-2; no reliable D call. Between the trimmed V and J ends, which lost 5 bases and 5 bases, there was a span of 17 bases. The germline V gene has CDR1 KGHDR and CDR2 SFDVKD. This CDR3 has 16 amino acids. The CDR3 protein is CATSVAPPTLTGELFF. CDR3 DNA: TGTGCCACCAGTGTGGCCCCCCCTACTTTAACCGGGGAGCTGTTTTTT.